Listed below are T cell receptor beta chains from one sample, sequenced in a study of blood T cell repertoires in COVID-19. Measured with immunoSEQ multiplex PCR; TCRdb has only the in-frame clones, and not every one. Of 65,000 to 100,000 clones detected, about four fifths appear once; the ten largest clones hold less than 15%. The sample consisted of peripheral blood. The receptors originated from a human donor in a cohort sampled during active COVID-19. Both conserved end residues are part of each CDR3. The D gene is left open where the match is weak. Rows give clone size only sometimes, using once, few, many, or a class for an expanded clone.

clone_size j_call v_call d_call cdr3_aa cdr3_nt
. TRBJ1-2 TRBV27 TRBD1 CASTSGTGLGYTF TGTGCCAGCACTTCCGGGACAGGGCTCGGCTACACCTTC
once TRBJ2-7 TRBV7-2 . CASSLTTRNEQYF TGTGCCAGCAGTCTAACCACTAGAAACGAGCAGTACTTC
. TRBJ1-2 TRBV14 . CASSQDYGIRYTF TGTGCCAGCAGCCAAGATTACGGGATCCGCTACACCTTC
. TRBJ2-5 TRBV2 . CASSVGGETQYF TGTGCCAGCAGTGTCGGCGGAGAGACCCAGTACTTC
. TRBJ2-1 TRBV7-3 TRBD1 CASSQDRGYNEQFF TGTGCCAGCAGTCAGGACAGGGGCTACAATGAGCAGTTCTTC
. TRBJ2-5 TRBV7-5 . CARSLGSQGLRETQYF TGTGCCAGAAGCTTAGGGAGTCAGGGATTACGGGAGACCCAGTACTTC
once TRBJ2-5 TRBV10-3 TRBD2 CAISDQAGAGETQYF TGTGCCATCAGCGACCAAGCGGGGGCGGGAGAGACCCAGTACTTC
. TRBJ2-3 TRBV18 . CASSPGEGTSTDTQYF TGTGCCAGCTCACCGGGTGAGGGGACTAGCACAGATACGCAGTATTTT
once TRBJ2-6 TRBV5-1 . CASSLAGSGANVLTF TGCGCCAGCAGCTTGGCCGGCTCTGGGGCCAACGTCCTGACTTTC
. TRBJ2-6 TRBV5-1 . CASSWSTGANVLTF TGCGCCAGCAGCTGGTCTACTGGGGCCAACGTCCTGACTTTC
once TRBJ2-2 TRBV3-1/TRBV3-2 TRBD1 CASSQGRQGNTGELFF TGTGCCAGCAGCCAAGGGAGACAGGGAAACACCGGGGAGCTGTTTTTT
. TRBJ2-7 TRBV5-5 . CASSLDRFEQYF TGTGCCAGCAGCCTAGACAGGTTCGAGCAGTACTTC
. TRBJ2-1 TRBV18 . CASSPRGFNEQFF TGTGCCAGCTCACCCCGGGGGTTTAATGAGCAGTTCTTC
. TRBJ1-6 TRBV2 TRBD1 CASRADRGRYSPLHF TGTGCCAGCAGGGCCGACAGGGGGCGGTATTCACCCCTCCACTTT
. TRBJ1-1 TRBV12-2 . CASRLGERVRTLRNTEAFF TGTGCAAGTCGCTTAGGGGAGCGGGTTAGGACTCTTAGGAACACTGAAGCTTTCTTT
. TRBJ2-5 TRBV6-5 . CASREVETQYF TGTGCCAGCAGGGAGGTGGAGACCCAGTACTTC